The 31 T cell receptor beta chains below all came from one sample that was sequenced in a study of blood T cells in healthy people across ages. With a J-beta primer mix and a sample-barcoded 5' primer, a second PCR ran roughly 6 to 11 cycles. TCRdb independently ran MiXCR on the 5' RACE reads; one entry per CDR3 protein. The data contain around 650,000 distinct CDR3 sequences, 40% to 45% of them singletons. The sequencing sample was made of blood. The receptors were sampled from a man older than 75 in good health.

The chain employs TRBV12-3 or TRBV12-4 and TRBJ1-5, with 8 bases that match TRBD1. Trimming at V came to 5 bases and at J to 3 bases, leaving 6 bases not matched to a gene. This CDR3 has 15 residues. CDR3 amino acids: CASSPQGADNQPQHF. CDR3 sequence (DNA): TGTGCCAGCAGTCCCCAGGGGGCCGACAATCAGCCCCAGCATTTT.

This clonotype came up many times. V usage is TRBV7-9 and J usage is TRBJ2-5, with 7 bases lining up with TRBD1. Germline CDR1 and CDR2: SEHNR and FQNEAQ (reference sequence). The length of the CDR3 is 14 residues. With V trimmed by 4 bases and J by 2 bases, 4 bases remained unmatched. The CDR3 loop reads CASSYWTGQETQYF. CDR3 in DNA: TGTGCCAGCAGCTATTGGACAGGACAAGAGACCCAGTACTTC. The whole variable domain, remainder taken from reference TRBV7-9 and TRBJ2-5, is DTGVSQNPRHKITKRGQNVTFRCDPISEHNRLYWYRQTLGQGPEFLTYFQNEAQLEKSRLLSDRFSAERPKGSFSTLEIQRTEQGDSAMYLCASSYWTGQETQYFGPGTRLLVL.

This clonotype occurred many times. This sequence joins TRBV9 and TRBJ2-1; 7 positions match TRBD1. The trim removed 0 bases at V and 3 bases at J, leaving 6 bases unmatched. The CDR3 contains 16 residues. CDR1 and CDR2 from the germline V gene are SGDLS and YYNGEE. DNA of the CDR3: TGTGCCAGCAGCGTAGACCGGGACAGCAGCTACAATGAGCAGTTCTTC. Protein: CASSVDRDSSYNEQFF.

The chain's CDR3 is CASSYRTSGSGMTDTQYF. The CDR3 DNA sequence: TGTGCCAGCAGTTACCGGACTAGCGGGAGTGGGATGACAGATACGCAGTATTTT. V and J are TRBV6-5 and TRBJ2-3; TRBD2 matches at 13 bases. The J segment lost 3 bases and the V segment lost 2 bases, leaving 8 bases of the junction unmatched. Germline V gene data show CDR1 as MNHEY and CDR2 as SVGAGI. This CDR3 has 18 residues.

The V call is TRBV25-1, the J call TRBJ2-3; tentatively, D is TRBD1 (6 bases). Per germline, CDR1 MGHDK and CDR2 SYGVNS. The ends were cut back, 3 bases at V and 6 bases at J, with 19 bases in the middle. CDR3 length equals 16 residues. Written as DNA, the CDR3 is TGTGCCAGCAGTGACCGGACAGTTTTTGGACTGGATACGCAGTATTTT. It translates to CASSDRTVFGLDTQYF. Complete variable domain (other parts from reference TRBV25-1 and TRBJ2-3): EADIYQTPRYLVIGTGKKITLECSQTMGHDKMYWYQQDPGMELHLIHYSYGVNSTEKGDLSSESTVSRIRTEHFPLTLESARPSHTSQYLCASSDRTVFGLDTQYFGPGTRLTVL.

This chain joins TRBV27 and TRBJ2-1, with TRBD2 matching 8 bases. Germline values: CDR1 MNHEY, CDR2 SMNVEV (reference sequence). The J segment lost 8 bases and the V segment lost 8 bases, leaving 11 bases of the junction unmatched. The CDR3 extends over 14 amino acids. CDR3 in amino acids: CASRPPGGSDEQFF. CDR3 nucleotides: TGTGCCAGCCGCCCCCCGGGGGGGTCCGATGAGCAGTTCTTC.

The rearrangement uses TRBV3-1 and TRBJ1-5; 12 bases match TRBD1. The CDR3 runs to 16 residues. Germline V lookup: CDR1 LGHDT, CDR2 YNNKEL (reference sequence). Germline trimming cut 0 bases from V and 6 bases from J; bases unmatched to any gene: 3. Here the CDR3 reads CASSQDRGQGAQPQHF. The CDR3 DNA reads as TGTGCCAGCAGCCAAGATCGGGGACAGGGGGCTCAGCCCCAGCATTTT.

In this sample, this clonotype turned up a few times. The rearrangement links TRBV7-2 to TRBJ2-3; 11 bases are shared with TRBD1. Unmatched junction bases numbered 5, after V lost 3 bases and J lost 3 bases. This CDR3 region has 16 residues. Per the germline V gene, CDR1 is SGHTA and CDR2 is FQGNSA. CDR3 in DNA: TGTGCCAGCAGCTTGGCCGGGACAGGGGGTACAGATACGCAGTATTTT. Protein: CASSLAGTGGTDTQYF. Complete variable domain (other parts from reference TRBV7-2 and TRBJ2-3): GAGVSQSPSNKVTEKGKDVELRCDPISGHTALYWYRQSLGQGLEFLIYFQGNSAPDKSGLPSDRFSAERTGGSVSTLTIQRTQQEDSAVYLCASSLAGTGGTDTQYFGPGTRLTVL.

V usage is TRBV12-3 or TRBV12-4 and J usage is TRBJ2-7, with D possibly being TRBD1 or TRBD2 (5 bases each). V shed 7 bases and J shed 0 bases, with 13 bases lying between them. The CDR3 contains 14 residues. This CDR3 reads CASTATGASYEQYF. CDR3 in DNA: TGTGCCAGCACGGCTACCGGGGCCTCCTACGAGCAGTACTTC.

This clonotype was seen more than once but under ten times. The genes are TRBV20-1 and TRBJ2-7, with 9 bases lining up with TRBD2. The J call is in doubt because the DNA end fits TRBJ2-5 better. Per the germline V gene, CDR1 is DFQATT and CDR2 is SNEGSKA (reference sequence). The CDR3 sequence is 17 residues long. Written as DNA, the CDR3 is TGCAGTGCTAGAGATGGCGGGAGGGCCGGTGCATCGGAGACCCAGTACTTC. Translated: CSARDGGRAGASETQYF.

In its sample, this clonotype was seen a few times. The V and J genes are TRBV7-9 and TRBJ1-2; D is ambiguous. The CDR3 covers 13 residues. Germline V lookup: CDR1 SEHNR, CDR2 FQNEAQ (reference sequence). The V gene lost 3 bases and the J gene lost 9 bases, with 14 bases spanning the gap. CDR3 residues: CASSLGLGERYTF. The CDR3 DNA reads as TGTGCCAGCAGCTTGGGCCTCGGGGAACGCTACACCTTC.

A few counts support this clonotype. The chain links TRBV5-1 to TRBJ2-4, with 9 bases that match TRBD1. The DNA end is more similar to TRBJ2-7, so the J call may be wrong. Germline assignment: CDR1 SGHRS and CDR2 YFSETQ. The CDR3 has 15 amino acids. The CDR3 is CASSFIGTGPYEQYF. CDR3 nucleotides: TGCGCCAGCAGCTTCATCGGGACAGGGCCGTACGAGCAGTACTTC.

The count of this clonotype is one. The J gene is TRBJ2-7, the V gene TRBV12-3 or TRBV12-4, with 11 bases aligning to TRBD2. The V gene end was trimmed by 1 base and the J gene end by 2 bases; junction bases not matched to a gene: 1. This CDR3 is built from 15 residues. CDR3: CASSLVGLAAYEQYF. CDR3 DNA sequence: TGTGCCAGCAGTTTAGTGGGACTAGCGGCCTACGAGCAGTACTTC.

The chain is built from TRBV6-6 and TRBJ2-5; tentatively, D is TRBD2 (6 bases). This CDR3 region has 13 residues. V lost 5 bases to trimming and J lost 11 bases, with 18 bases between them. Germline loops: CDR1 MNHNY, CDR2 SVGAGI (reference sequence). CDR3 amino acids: CASSNAGYNEQYF. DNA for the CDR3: TGTGCCAGCAGTAATGCGGGATACAATGAGCAGTACTTC.

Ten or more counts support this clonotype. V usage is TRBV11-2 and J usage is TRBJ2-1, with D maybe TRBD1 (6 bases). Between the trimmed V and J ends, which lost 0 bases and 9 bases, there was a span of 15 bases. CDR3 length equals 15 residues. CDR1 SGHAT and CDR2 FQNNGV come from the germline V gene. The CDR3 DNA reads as TGTGCCAGCAGCTTAGATGGGGGCACTAGGGGTGAGCAGTTCTTC. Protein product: CASSLDGGTRGEQFF.

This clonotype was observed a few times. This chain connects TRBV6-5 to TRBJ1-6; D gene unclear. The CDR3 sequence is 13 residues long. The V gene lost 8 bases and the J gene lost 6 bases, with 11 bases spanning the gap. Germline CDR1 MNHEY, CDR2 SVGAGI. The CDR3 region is CASGRDANSPLHF. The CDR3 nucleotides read TGTGCCAGCGGCCGGGATGCTAATTCACCCCTCCACTTT.

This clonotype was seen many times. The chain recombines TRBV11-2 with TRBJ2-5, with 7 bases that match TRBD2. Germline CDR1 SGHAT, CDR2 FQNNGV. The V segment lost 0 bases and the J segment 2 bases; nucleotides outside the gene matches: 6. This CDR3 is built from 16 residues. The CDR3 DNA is TGTGCCAGCAGCTTAGATTTACTAGCGAGACAAGAGACCCAGTACTTC. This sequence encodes CASSLDLLARQETQYF.

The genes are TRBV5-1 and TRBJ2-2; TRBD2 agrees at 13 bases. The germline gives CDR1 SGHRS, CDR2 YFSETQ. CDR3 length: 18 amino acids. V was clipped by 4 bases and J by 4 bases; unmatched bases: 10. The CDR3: CASSPGLAGASVTGELFF. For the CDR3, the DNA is TGCGCCAGCAGCCCTGGACTAGCGGGAGCATCGGTCACCGGGGAGCTGTTTTTT.

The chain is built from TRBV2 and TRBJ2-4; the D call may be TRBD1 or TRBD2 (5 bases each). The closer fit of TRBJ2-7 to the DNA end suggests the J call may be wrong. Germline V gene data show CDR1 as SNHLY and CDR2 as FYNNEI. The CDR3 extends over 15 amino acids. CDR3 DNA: TGTGCCAGCAGTGAAGCAGGGACCCCCGGCTACGAGCAGTACTTC. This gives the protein CASSEAGTPGYEQYF.

The CDR3 DNA reads TGTGCCAGCAGTTTAGGGGGACTAGCGGGAGGAAACAATGAGCAGTTCTTC. Amino acids: CASSLGGLAGGNNEQFF. The J gene is TRBJ2-1, the V gene TRBV28; 15 bases fit TRBD2. Germline V CDR1 and CDR2: MDHEN, SYDVKM. V lost 2 bases to trimming and J lost 5 bases; unmatched junction nucleotides: 4. The CDR3 has 17 residues.

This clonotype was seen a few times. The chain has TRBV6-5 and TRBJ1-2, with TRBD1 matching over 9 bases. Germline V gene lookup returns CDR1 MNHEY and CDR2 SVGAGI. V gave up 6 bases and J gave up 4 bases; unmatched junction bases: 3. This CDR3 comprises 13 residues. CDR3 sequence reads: CASRSDRGYGYTF. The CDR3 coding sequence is TGTGCCAGCAGATCGGACAGGGGCTATGGCTACACCTTC.

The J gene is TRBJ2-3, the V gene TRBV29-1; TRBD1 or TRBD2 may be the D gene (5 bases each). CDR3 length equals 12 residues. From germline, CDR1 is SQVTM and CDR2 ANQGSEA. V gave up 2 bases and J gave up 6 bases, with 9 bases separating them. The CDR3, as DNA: TGCAGCGTTGAATGGGGGTCGGATACGCAGTATTTT. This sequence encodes CSVEWGSDTQYF.

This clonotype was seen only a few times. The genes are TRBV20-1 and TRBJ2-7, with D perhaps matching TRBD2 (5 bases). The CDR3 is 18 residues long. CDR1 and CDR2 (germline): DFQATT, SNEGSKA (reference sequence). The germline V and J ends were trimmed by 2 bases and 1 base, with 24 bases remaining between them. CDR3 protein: CSARPTTPAGRISYEQYF. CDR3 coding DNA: TGCAGTGCTAGACCCACAACTCCCGCGGGTAGAATATCCTACGAGCAGTACTTC.

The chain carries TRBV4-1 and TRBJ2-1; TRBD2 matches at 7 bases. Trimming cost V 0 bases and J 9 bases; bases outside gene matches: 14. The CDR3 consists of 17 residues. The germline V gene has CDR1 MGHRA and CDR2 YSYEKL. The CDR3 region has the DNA TGCGCCAGCAGCCAAGATGAATCTAGCGGAAGAAGAGGTGAGCAGTTCTTC. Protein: CASSQDESSGRRGEQFF.

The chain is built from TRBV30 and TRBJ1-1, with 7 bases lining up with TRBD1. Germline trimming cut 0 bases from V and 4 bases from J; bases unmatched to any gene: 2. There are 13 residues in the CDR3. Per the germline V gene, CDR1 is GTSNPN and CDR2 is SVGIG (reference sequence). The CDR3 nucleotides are TGTGCCTGGAGTGTGGCAGGGGGCACTGAAGCTTTCTTT. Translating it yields CAWSVAGGTEAFF.

The CDR3 bases are TGTGCCAGCAGTATCCTAGCGGGGGCCAACACAGATACGCAGTATTTT. The encoded protein is CASSILAGANTDTQYF. The V call is TRBV2, the J call TRBJ2-3, with 10 bases lining up with TRBD2. CDR1 is SNHLY and CDR2 is FYNNEI in the germline V gene. The CDR3 consists of 16 residues. V was clipped by 5 bases and J by 2 bases; unmatched bases: 7.

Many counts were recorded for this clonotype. The CDR3 loop is CASSLKEDSPLHF. DNA for the CDR3: TGCGCCAGCAGCTTGAAGGAGGATTCACCCCTCCACTTT. The chain joins TRBV5-1 to TRBJ1-6; D unclear. This CDR3 is built from 13 residues. Germline CDR1 SGHRS, CDR2 YFSETQ. With 1 base removed from V and 8 bases from J, the gap between germline ends came to 7 bases.

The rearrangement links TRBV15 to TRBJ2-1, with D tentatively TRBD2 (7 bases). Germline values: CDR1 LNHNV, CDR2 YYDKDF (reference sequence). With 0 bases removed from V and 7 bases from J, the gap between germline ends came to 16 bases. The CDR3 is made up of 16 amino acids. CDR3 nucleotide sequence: TGTGCCACCAGCAGAGATGGGGGGGCAACTTATAATGAGCAGTTCTTC. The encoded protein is CATSRDGGATYNEQFF.

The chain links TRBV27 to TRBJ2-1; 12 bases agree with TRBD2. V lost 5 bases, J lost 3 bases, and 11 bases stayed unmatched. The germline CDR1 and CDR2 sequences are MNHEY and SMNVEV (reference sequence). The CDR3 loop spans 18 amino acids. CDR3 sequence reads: CASSNSLAGGRVYNEQFF. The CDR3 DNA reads TGTGCCAGCAGTAACTCTCTAGCGGGAGGGCGTGTCTACAATGAGCAGTTCTTC.

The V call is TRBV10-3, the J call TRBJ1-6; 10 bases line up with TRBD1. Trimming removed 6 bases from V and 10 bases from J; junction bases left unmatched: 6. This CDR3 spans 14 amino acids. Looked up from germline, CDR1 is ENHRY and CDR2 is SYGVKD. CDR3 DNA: TGTGCCATCAGGGGGGGACAGGGGAGCTCACCCCTCCACTTT. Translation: CAIRGGQGSSPLHF.

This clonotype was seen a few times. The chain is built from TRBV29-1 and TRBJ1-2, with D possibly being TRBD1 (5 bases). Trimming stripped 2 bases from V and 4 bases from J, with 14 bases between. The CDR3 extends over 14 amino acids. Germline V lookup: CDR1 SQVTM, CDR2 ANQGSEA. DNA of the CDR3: TGCAGCGTTGAACCGCCGGGGGTCCCCTATGGCTACACCTTC. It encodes CSVEPPGVPYGYTF.